What follows are 10 T cell receptor beta chains derived from one specimen sequenced in a study of PD-L1 blockade in urothelial cancer. Clones were read by immunoSEQ multiplex PCR, and TCRdb kept only the in-frame ones, dropping some. The sample shows approximately 24,000 clones, around nine tenths of them seen only once. Material: PBMCs, obtained around atezolizumab (anti-PD-L1) treatment. The receptors derive from a man aged 50 to 60 with urothelial cancer.

The chain recombines TRBV11-2 with TRBJ2-7, with a tentative D call TRBD1 (6 bases). CDR1 is SGHAT and CDR2 is FQNNGV in the germline V gene. This CDR3 has 16 residues. Deletions cut 2 bases from V and 3 bases from J, with 17 bases between. CDR3 nucleotides: TGTGCCAGCAGCTTACGCACAGGGCTGCGACGCTACGAGCAGTACTTC. This translates into CASSLRTGLRRYEQYF.

The table lists this clone with a few counts. CDR3 DNA: TGTGCCAGCAGTGTAGATAGCAATCAGCCCCAGCATTTT. Translating gives CASSVDSNQPQHF. The gene calls are TRBV2 and TRBJ1-5, with no clear D. V lost 4 bases to trimming and J lost 0 bases, with 4 bases between them. CDR3 size: 13 residues. Germline CDR1 and CDR2: SNHLY and FYNNEI.

The chain combines TRBV9 with TRBJ2-3; 8 bases line up with TRBD2. The junction had 4 bases not matched to a gene; V was cut back by 0 bases and J by 4 bases. This CDR3 is 15 amino acids long. Germline CDR1 reads SGDLS; CDR2 reads YYNGEE. The CDR3 spells CASSVDGGASDTQYF. The DNA for the CDR3 is TGTGCCAGCAGCGTAGACGGGGGGGCCTCAGATACGCAGTATTTT.

In its sample, this clone was seen once. The genes are TRBV14 and TRBJ2-7; D perhaps matches TRBD2 (6 bases). V was trimmed by 0 bases and J by 5 bases, leaving 23 bases between them. The germline gives CDR1 SGHDN, CDR2 FVKESK. The CDR3 spans 18 residues. The CDR3 bases are TGTGCCAGCAGCCAAGATCACCCTGGTAGGGGACTGTTACACGAGCAGTACTTC. This gives the protein CASSQDHPGRGLLHEQYF.

This clone has only one observation. The V and J genes are TRBV5-4 and TRBJ2-7; 9 nucleotides line up with TRBD2. Losses at the gene ends were 0 bases for V and 4 bases for J; bases not matched to a gene: 8. The length of the CDR3 is 16 residues. CDR1 is SGHNT, CDR2 YYREEE, per germline (reference sequence). DNA for the CDR3: TGTGCCAGCAGCTTGGCCACGGCGGGAGGGGCTTACGAGCAGTACTTC. Its protein is CASSLATAGGAYEQYF.

The J gene is TRBJ2-6, the V gene TRBV9, with D perhaps matching TRBD2 (5 bases). V was pared by 3 bases and J by 2 bases, with 6 bases between. From germline, CDR1 is SGDLS and CDR2 YYNGEE. This CDR3 contains 14 residues. The CDR3 DNA is TGTGCCAGCAGCGCCGGGGCTGGGGCCAACGTCCTGACTTTC. It codes for CASSAGAGANVLTF.

V is TRBV6-5 and J is TRBJ1-2; maybe TRBD1 (6 bases). Germline CDR1 is MNHEY and CDR2 is SVGAGI. The CDR3 sequence is 14 residues long. V was pared by 1 base and J by 3 bases, with 9 bases between. CDR3 DNA: TGTGCCAGCAGTTACTGGGACAAAGACTATGGCTACACCTTC. Encoded protein: CASSYWDKDYGYTF.

J is TRBJ2-5 and V is TRBV4-3, with D tentatively TRBD2 (6 bases). The CDR3 totals 13 residues. CDR1 is LGHNA and CDR2 is YSLEER in the germline V gene. The V gene lost 0 bases and the J gene lost 11 bases, with 13 bases spanning the gap. The CDR3 sequence: CASSQDFGEEQYF. In nucleotides, the CDR3 is TGCGCCAGCAGCCAAGATTTCGGGGAGGAGCAGTACTTC.

Here the CDR3 DNA reads TGTGCTAGTGGAGAGGGACAGGGGGCAAGTCAGCCCCAGCATTTT. It is translated as CASGEGQGASQPQHF. V is TRBV12-5 and J is TRBJ1-5, with 12 bases that match TRBD1. The CDR3 sequence is 15 residues long. Germline CDR1 LGHNT, CDR2 FRNRAP. After removal of 6 bases from V and 6 bases from J, the junction contained 6 bases not matched to a gene.

The chain employs TRBV10-3 and TRBJ1-1; TRBD1 matches 9 bases. CDR3 length: 14 residues. Trimming removed 5 bases from V and 4 bases from J; junction bases left unmatched: 5. Looked up from germline, CDR1 is ENHRY and CDR2 is SYGVKD. CDR3 sequence reads: CAISSQGAVTEAFF. In DNA, the CDR3 is TGTGCCATCAGTTCACAGGGGGCGGTCACTGAAGCTTTCTTT.